Shown below are 16 T cell receptor beta chains from a single sample sequenced in a study of blood T cells in healthy people across ages. Sample-barcoded 5' priming and a J-beta primer mix drove a second PCR of about 6 to 12 cycles. TCRdb re-called the 5' RACE reads with MiXCR, one entry per CDR3 protein. The table shows 1.5 million to 2 million distinct CDR3 sequences, with 28% occurring only once. The sample comprised blood. Source of these receptors: a woman under 40 in good health.

The CDR3 DNA sequence: TGTGCCACCAGTGATGGGGGAACCCAAGAGACCCAGTACTTC. Its translation: CATSDGGTQETQYF. The rearrangement links TRBV24-1 to TRBJ2-5; D could derive from TRBD1 or TRBD2 (5 bases each). Between the trimmed V and J ends, which lost 3 bases and 1 base, there was a span of 8 bases. From germline, CDR1 is KGHDR and CDR2 SFDVKD. CDR3 length: 14 residues.

This clonotype was picked up many times. The gene calls are TRBV10-2 and TRBJ2-1; weak D call: TRBD1 (5 bases). The germline V gene has CDR1 WSHSY and CDR2 SAAADI. The CDR3 is 12 amino acids. The germline V and J ends were trimmed by 6 bases and 4 bases, with 7 bases remaining between them. CDR3 nucleotide sequence: TGCGCCAGCAGAGACAGTTACAATGAGCAGTTCTTC. The encoded protein is CASRDSYNEQFF.

The gene calls are TRBV20-1 and TRBJ2-5; D unclear. Germline CDR1 reads DFQATT; CDR2 reads SNEGSKA (reference sequence). Trimming removed 2 bases from V and 5 bases from J, with 15 bases in between. This CDR3 spans 14 amino acids. CDR3 sequence: CSARPSAAAETQYF. For the CDR3, the DNA is TGCAGTGCTAGACCCTCGGCCGCGGCTGAGACCCAGTACTTC.

Concerning this clonotype itself: One end of the junction fails to match germline, which may point to a read error. The V call is TRBV29-1, the J call TRBJ2-3; TRBD1 is a possible D gene (7 bases). In germline, CDR1 is SQVTM, CDR2 ANQGSEA. The CDR3 runs to 14 residues. CDR3 region: CGVDGQGGLDTQYF. As DNA, the CDR3 is TGCGGCGTTGATGGGCAGGGGGGACTTGATACGCAGTATTTT.

This clonotype was seen only a few times. The chain employs TRBV10-3 and TRBJ2-3; D uncertain. This CDR3 comprises 12 residues. CDR1 is ENHRY, CDR2 SYGVKD, per germline. V dropped 9 bases and J dropped 3 bases, with 10 bases sitting between them. The chain's CDR3 is CAIGVLTDTQYF. The CDR3 region has the DNA TGTGCCATTGGGGTTCTGACAGATACGCAGTATTTT.

This clonotype was counted at least ten times. The chain has TRBV4-1 and TRBJ1-2, with 10 bases fitting TRBD1. Germline V CDR1 and CDR2: MGHRA, YSYEKL. V lost 3 bases and J lost 2; bases outside the gene matches: 3. The CDR3 totals 15 residues. The CDR3 DNA is TGCGCCAGCAGCCAGGCGGGACAGGGGAACTATGGCTACACCTTC. It is translated as CASSQAGQGNYGYTF.

This rearrangement joins TRBV20-1 to TRBJ2-3; D unresolved. This CDR3 region has 13 residues. V was pared by 4 bases and J by 7 bases, with 15 bases between. CDR1 is DFQATT and CDR2 is SNEGSKA in the germline V gene (reference sequence). CDR3 protein: CSATRLRQNTQYF. CDR3 DNA sequence: TGCAGTGCTACACGTCTGCGGCAGAATACGCAGTATTTT.

This chain links TRBV12-3 or TRBV12-4 with TRBJ1-1, with D possibly TRBD1 on 6 matching bases. The germline V and J ends were trimmed by 6 bases and 9 bases, with 17 bases remaining between them. This CDR3 has 13 residues. The CDR3 spells CASSSGTSRQAFF. As DNA, the CDR3 is TGTGCCAGCAGCTCCGGGACAAGTCGTCAAGCTTTCTTT.

This clonotype was counted many times. V usage is TRBV12-3 or TRBV12-4 and J usage is TRBJ2-7; TRBD1 might be the D (5 bases). This CDR3 has 13 amino acids. V shed 0 bases and J shed 5 bases, with 8 bases lying between them. CDR3: CASSLALRDEQYF. The CDR3 region has the DNA TGTGCCAGCAGTTTAGCGCTCAGGGACGAGCAGTACTTC.

This clonotype was seen ten or more times. The V call is TRBV20-1, the J call TRBJ2-7, with 7 bases aligning to TRBD1. The germline gives CDR1 DFQATT, CDR2 SNEGSKA (reference sequence). The CDR3 consists of 13 residues. V dropped 0 bases and J dropped 3; count of bases not matched to a gene: 2. CDR3 sequence: CSARDPGGYEQYF. DNA for the CDR3: TGCAGTGCTAGAGATCCAGGGGGCTACGAGCAGTACTTC.

This clonotype was observed a handful of times. V and J are TRBV5-1 and TRBJ2-1, with no clear D. V lost 2 bases to trimming and J lost 5 bases, with 8 bases between them. Germline CDR1 reads SGHRS; CDR2 reads YFSETQ. CDR3 length: 13 amino acids. This chain's CDR3 is CASSFSGHNEQFF. The CDR3 coding sequence is TGCGCCAGCAGCTTTTCCGGCCACAATGAGCAGTTCTTC.

On this clonotype itself: A clone one base away is much larger, so this may be a read error. The chain has TRBV29-1 and TRBJ1-1, with D unclear. The CDR3 sequence is 13 residues long. Germline assignment: CDR1 SQVTM and CDR2 ANQGSEA. Trimming left V 5 bases short and J 1 base short, with 11 bases between. The CDR3 protein is CSVYRAENTEAFF. DNA of the CDR3: TGCAGCGTTTATCGGGCGGAGAACACTGAAGCTTTCTTT.

This clonotype was seen repeatedly, ten times or more. V usage is TRBV10-2 and J usage is TRBJ2-5; D perhaps matches TRBD1 (6 bases). Germline CDR1 WSHSY, CDR2 SAAADI. The ends were cut back, 8 bases at V and 4 bases at J, with 14 bases in the middle. There are 13 residues in the CDR3. CDR3 region: CASATGSGETQYF. The CDR3 nucleotides read TGCGCCAGCGCCACAGGGTCGGGAGAGACCCAGTACTTC.

V and J are TRBV3-1 and TRBJ2-5; D may be TRBD2 (5 bases). The length of the CDR3 is 13 residues. The germline gives CDR1 LGHDT, CDR2 YNNKEL (reference sequence). The germline V and J ends were trimmed by 0 bases and 11 bases, with 13 bases remaining between them. CDR3 in amino acids: CASSQDLKGGQYF. In nucleotides, the CDR3 is TGTGCCAGCAGCCAAGATCTAAAGGGCGGGCAGTACTTC.

As regards this clonotype: The junction departs from the called germline gene at one end, perhaps through a read error. The chain employs TRBV28 and TRBJ2-5; D unclear. Germline-derived CDR1 and CDR2 are MDHEN and SYDVKM. There are 13 residues in the CDR3. CDR3 sequence reads: CASRLWGSETQYF. In nucleotides, the CDR3 is TGTGCCAGCAGGTTATGGGGTTCGGAGACCCAGTACTTC.

For the CDR3, the DNA is TGCAGTGCTAGTCAACAGGGAAATGAAAAACTGTTTTTT. Protein sequence: CSASQQGNEKLFF. The J gene is TRBJ1-4, the V gene TRBV20-1; D possibly corresponds to TRBD1 (6 bases). Germline values: CDR1 DFQATT, CDR2 SNEGSKA (reference sequence). The CDR3 has 13 amino acids. Between the trimmed V and J ends, which lost 3 bases and 5 bases, there was a span of 10 bases.